This record covers a single T cell receptor beta chain. V was trimmed by 1 base and J by 7 bases, leaving 8 bases between them. The CDR3 sequence is 13 residues long. Germline-derived CDR1 and CDR2 are SGHTA and FQGNSA. These data come from a study of control samples from healthy donors and cancer patients. TCRdb's table, derived via immunoSEQ multiplex PCR, lists solely in-frame clones and lacks some. The top ten hold around 2.8% of the sample, which has some 65,000 clones, over 65% seen once. The chain employs TRBV7-2 and TRBJ1-5; D gene ambiguous. Sequencing used PBMCs. The sequence derives from a woman between 45 and 60 years old with lung cancer. The CDR3 loop reads CASSLESDQPQHF. The CDR3 DNA sequence: TGTGCCAGCAGCTTAGAGTCCGACCAGCCCCAGCATTTT. The entire variable domain, with the rest obtained from reference TRBV7-2 and TRBJ1-5, is as follows: GAGVSQSPSNKVTEKGKDVELRCDPISGHTALYWYRQSLGQGLEFLIYFQGNSAPDKSGLPSDRFSAERTGGSVSTLTIQRTQQEDSAVYLCASSLESDQPQHFGDGTRLSIL.